The clone carrying this TCR beta chain was observed a few times. This entry comes from a study of blood T cell repertoires in COVID-19. As for the study in general: Both acute and convalescent COVID-19 samples were obtained from the United States, Italy and Spain. PBMCs, B-cell-depleted T cells, or T cells were the source of the cDNA or gDNA that made up the material.

Germline CDR1 reads SGHTA; CDR2 reads FQGNSA. V lost 5 bases and J 6 bases, leaving 17 bases between the germline ends. The CDR3 length is 16 residues. Per the study methods: Amplification with reference gene primers provided the estimates of nucleated cell counts. TCRdb's table, derived via immunoSEQ multiplex PCR, lists solely in-frame clones and lacks some. V and J calls and clone size are as listed in that table; D and trimming were resolved from the DNA. This sample has approximately 96,000 clones, with approximately 81% found just once. The chain combines TRBV7-2 with TRBJ1-6; perhaps TRBD1 as D (5 bases). This TCR came from a woman aged 80 or over with acute or convalescent COVID-19. Specimen: peripheral blood. CDR3 in amino acids: CASSQGSGGSNSPLHF. CDR3 in DNA: TGTGCCAGCAGCCAGGGTTCAGGCGGGAGTAATTCACCCCTCCACTTT. The whole variable domain, filled in from reference TRBV7-2 and TRBJ1-6, reads GAGVSQSPSNKVTEKGKDVELRCDPISGHTALYWYRQSLGQGLEFLIYFQGNSAPDKSGLPSDRFSAERTGGSVSTLTIQRTQQEDSAVYLCASSQGSGGSNSPLHFGNGTRLTVT.